Listed below are T cell receptor beta chains from one sample, sequenced in a study of beta chain features in type 1 diabetes. Some clones are missing from TCRdb's copy, which holds only in-frame ones; the method was immunoSEQ multiplex PCR. This table has about 230,000 clones, 9% to 10% appearing once. The source material was naive CD4+ T cells from blood. These receptors were collected from a woman between 18 and 30 years old in good health. CDR3s include the opening cysteine and the closing phenylalanine or tryptophan. D genes are given only for firm matches. Where a row states a size, it is once, few, many or the class of an expanded clone; other rows omit it.

TGCGCCAGCAGCTTGAACTTTATCGCCGGCTACACCTTC,CASSLNFIAGYTF,TRBJ1-2,TRBV5-1,.,.
TGTGCCAGCAATACACAGGGAATGAACACTGAAGCTTTCTTT,CASNTQGMNTEAFF,TRBJ1-1,TRBV2,few,.
TGTGCCTGGACCCATACAGGGGGCACAGATACGCAGTATTTT,CAWTHTGGTDTQYF,TRBJ2-3,TRBV30,few,TRBD1
TGTGCCAGCAGCTCACTAAGGACTAGCGGGATCCAAGAGACCCAGTACTTC,CASSSLRTSGIQETQYF,TRBJ2-5,TRBV11-2,few,TRBD2
TGTGCCAGCTCAGAGGGACAGGGACGGAACAATGAGCAGTTCTTC,CASSEGQGRNNEQFF,TRBJ2-1,TRBV18,many,TRBD1
TGTGCCAGCAGCCAGACCGCGGGGAGTACTGAAGCTTTCTTT,CASSQTAGSTEAFF,TRBJ1-1,TRBV11-2,few,.
TGTGCCGGCGGGTCCAAAGGGGGCTGGCAGCCCCAGCATTTT,CAGGSKGGWQPQHF,TRBJ1-5,TRBV6-1,few,TRBD1
TGTGCCAGCAGTTTGACAGGCTACAATGAGCAGTTCTTC,CASSLTGYNEQFF,TRBJ2-1,TRBV6-5,.,.
TGTGCCAGCTCACAGGCTAGCGGGTCACCCGGGGAGCTGTTTTTT,CASSQASGSPGELFF,TRBJ2-2,TRBV18,.,TRBD2
TGCAGCGCTTCGACAGGAGGTACAACTGAAGCTTTCTTT,CSASTGGTTEAFF,TRBJ1-1,TRBV29-1,.,.
TGCAGCGTGACCGGGACTAGCGGGAACTCTGGGGCCAACGTCCTGACTTTC,CSVTGTSGNSGANVLTF,TRBJ2-6,TRBV29-1,few,TRBD2
TGTGCCAGTAGTATCCGACAGGGGAGGCGCGATGAGCAGTTCTTC,CASSIRQGRRDEQFF,TRBJ2-1,TRBV19,few,TRBD1
TGTGCCAGCAGCTTAGCGGGGACTTCTGGCACTGAAGCTTTCTTT,CASSLAGTSGTEAFF,TRBJ1-1,TRBV7-8,few,.
TGCGCCAGCAGTGAGTCGGGACAGTCCTACGAGCAGTACTTC,CASSESGQSYEQYF,TRBJ2-7,TRBV10-1,.,TRBD1
TGTGCCACCAGCAGAGCCGCCGGGACTAGCGGGAGGTCGGAGACCCAGTACTTC,CATSRAAGTSGRSETQYF,TRBJ2-5,TRBV15,.,TRBD2
TGTGCCAGTAGTATGCGGACAGGGGGCCAAGAGACCCAGTACTTC,CASSMRTGGQETQYF,TRBJ2-5,TRBV19,.,TRBD1
TGTGCCAGCTCCGGGACAGGGATTCTATCAGCTTTCTTT,CASSGTGILSAFF,TRBJ1-1,TRBV19,.,TRBD1
TGCGCCAGCAGCCAAGTTCCTTGGGGGACAGTGACCTACGAGCAGTACTTC,CASSQVPWGTVTYEQYF,TRBJ2-7,TRBV4-1,few,TRBD1
TGCAGCGTTGGGGGCACTATGAGAAATGAGCAGTTCTTC,CSVGGTMRNEQFF,TRBJ2-1,TRBV29-1,.,.
TGCAGCGTTGTCGGGCGGGAAGACTACGAGCAGTACTTC,CSVVGREDYEQYF,TRBJ2-7,TRBV29-1,.,.
TGCGCCAGCAGCTTGTATCAGGGGAGCACAGATACGCAGTATTTT,CASSLYQGSTDTQYF,TRBJ2-3,TRBV5-1,few,.
TGTGCCAGCACCAAAGGTTGGGGACAGGGTTTAAATGAGCAGTTCTTC,CASTKGWGQGLNEQFF,TRBJ2-1,TRBV27,.,TRBD1
TGCAGCGTTGTCGGGGAGGGCGGCGGGACAGGGGGCAAAGCTTTCTTT,CSVVGEGGGTGGKAFF,TRBJ1-1,TRBV29-1,few,TRBD1
TGTGCCAGTAGTCGCGCGGGAGCCTACAATGAGCAGTTCTTC,CASSRAGAYNEQFF,TRBJ2-1,TRBV19,few,TRBD2
TGTGCCAGCAGCCTACTGGGGGGGTCCGGCAATCAGCCCCAGCATTTT,CASSLLGGSGNQPQHF,TRBJ1-5,TRBV5-6,few,.
TGTGCCAGCAGCATACGACAGGGCGGCACTGAAGCTTTCTTT,CASSIRQGGTEAFF,TRBJ1-1,TRBV11-2,few,TRBD1
TGTGCCAGCAGCTTAGGGAGACTTTTTAGTGATGAGCAGTTCTTC,CASSLGRLFSDEQFF,TRBJ2-1,TRBV7-9,.,.
TGCGCCAGCAGCTTGAACAGGGGGGAGACCGGGGAGCTGTTTTTT,CASSLNRGETGELFF,TRBJ2-2,TRBV5-1,.,TRBD1
TGTGCCAGCAGCTTAGGAGGGGGGGACACAGATACGCAGTATTTT,CASSLGGGDTDTQYF,TRBJ2-3,TRBV7-9,.,.
TGTGCCAGCAGTTCGAGCAGGACTTACAGCTCCTACGAGCAGTACTTC,CASSSSRTYSSYEQYF,TRBJ2-7,TRBV27,.,.
TGTGCCAGCAGATGGACAGCCTCGAACACTGAAGCTTTCTTT,CASRWTASNTEAFF,TRBJ1-1,TRBV6-1,once,.
TGTGCCAGCTCACCACGAGCCGGGACTTACTACGAGCAGTACTTC,CASSPRAGTYYEQYF,TRBJ2-7,TRBV18,many,.
TGCAGCGTTGAACGGGGGATGAACACTGAAGCTTTCTTT,CSVERGMNTEAFF,TRBJ1-1,TRBV29-1,few,.
TGTGCCAGCAGCAACACAGGGCGCAATCAGCCCCAGCATTTT,CASSNTGRNQPQHF,TRBJ1-5,TRBV7-9,.,.
TGCAGCGTTATAGCGGGAGTCCTTAACAATGAGCAGTTCTTC,CSVIAGVLNNEQFF,TRBJ2-1,TRBV29-1,.,TRBD2
TGTGCCTGGAGTCCTGACAGGGGGAGCTACACCTTC,CAWSPDRGSYTF,TRBJ1-2,TRBV30,.,TRBD1
TGCGCCACCTCCCGGACTAGCGGCTACGAGCAGTACTTC,CATSRTSGYEQYF,TRBJ2-7,TRBV5-1,few,TRBD2
TGCGCCAGCAGTGAGTACTTTGACTACGAGCAGTACTTC,CASSEYFDYEQYF,TRBJ2-7,TRBV10-2,.,.
TGTGCCAGCAGTAGACTAGCGGGTTACGAGCAGTACTTC,CASSRLAGYEQYF,TRBJ2-7,TRBV6-5,.,TRBD2
TGTGCCAGCAGCTCCACCGGGACAGGCAATCAGCCCCAGCATTTT,CASSSTGTGNQPQHF,TRBJ1-5,TRBV5-6,few,TRBD1
TGTGCCAGCAGCTTGGGACAGCTGGGCACCGGGGAGCTGTTTTTT,CASSLGQLGTGELFF,TRBJ2-2,TRBV7-9,.,TRBD1
TGTGCCAGCAGTCGCACAGACTCCTACAATGAGCAGTTCTTC,CASSRTDSYNEQFF,TRBJ2-1,TRBV6-1,few,.
TGTGCCAGCAGCTTAGGGGTGAGCAGCCCGCGGGGCTACACCTTC,CASSLGVSSPRGYTF,TRBJ1-2,TRBV7-8,.,.
TGTGCCAGCAGCTTAGCCCCCCGACTAGCGGGGGGAGAGCAGTTCTTC,CASSLAPRLAGGEQFF,TRBJ2-1,TRBV13,.,TRBD2
TGTGCCAGCAGTGTCTTCGGGACAGGGGTCGAATCACCCCTCCACTTT,CASSVFGTGVESPLHF,TRBJ1-6,TRBV2,few,TRBD1
TGCGCCAGCCGGTTCAGCGTCAACAATGAGCAGTTCTTC,CASRFSVNNEQFF,TRBJ2-1,TRBV5-1,.,.
TGTGCCTGGAGCGCGGGAAATAATTCACCCCTCCACTTT,CAWSAGNNSPLHF,TRBJ1-6,TRBV30,few,.
TGTGCCAGCAGCTCTAAGAGAGGGAGATTGCAGCCCCAGCATTTT,CASSSKRGRLQPQHF,TRBJ1-5,TRBV6-5,.,.
TGTGCCAGCAGACCGACAGGGGCCCTTTCTGGCTACACCTTC,CASRPTGALSGYTF,TRBJ1-2,TRBV7-2,.,TRBD1
TGTGCCAGCAGTGAAAGGAGGGTCTCCTACAATGAGCAGTTCTTC,CASSERRVSYNEQFF,TRBJ2-1,TRBV2,.,.
TGTGCCAGCAGCCCAGGAGGGGCTAGCACAGATACGCAGTATTTT,CASSPGGASTDTQYF,TRBJ2-3,TRBV7-2,.,.
TGTGCCAGCCGACCGACAGGATATAATTCACCCCTCCACTTT,CASRPTGYNSPLHF,TRBJ1-6,TRBV19,.,.
TGTGCCAGCAGCCCCGGCCTTCTAGCGGGAGTGGATACGCAGTATTTT,CASSPGLLAGVDTQYF,TRBJ2-3,TRBV5-4,.,TRBD2
TGTGCCAGCAGTAACAGGGGGCTCGGCACTGAAGCTTTCTTT,CASSNRGLGTEAFF,TRBJ1-1,TRBV6-5,.,TRBD1
TGTGCCAGCAGCTTAGCGGGGGGAACTGAGCAGTACTTC,CASSLAGGTEQYF,TRBJ2-7,TRBV7-9,many,.
TGTGCCAGCAGCCCCAACCGGGGGACTGACTCCTACGAGCAGTACTTC,CASSPNRGTDSYEQYF,TRBJ2-7,TRBV11-2,few,.
TGTGCCAGTAGTATGGCAAGCGGGGTGGAGACCCAGTACTTC,CASSMASGVETQYF,TRBJ2-5,TRBV19,few,TRBD2
TGTGCCAGCAGTCGAGAGGCGGACACTGAAGCTTTCTTT,CASSREADTEAFF,TRBJ1-1,TRBV28,.,.
TGTGCCAGTCGTTCGACAGGGCCCCACGAGCAGTACTTC,CASRSTGPHEQYF,TRBJ2-7,TRBV2,few,TRBD1